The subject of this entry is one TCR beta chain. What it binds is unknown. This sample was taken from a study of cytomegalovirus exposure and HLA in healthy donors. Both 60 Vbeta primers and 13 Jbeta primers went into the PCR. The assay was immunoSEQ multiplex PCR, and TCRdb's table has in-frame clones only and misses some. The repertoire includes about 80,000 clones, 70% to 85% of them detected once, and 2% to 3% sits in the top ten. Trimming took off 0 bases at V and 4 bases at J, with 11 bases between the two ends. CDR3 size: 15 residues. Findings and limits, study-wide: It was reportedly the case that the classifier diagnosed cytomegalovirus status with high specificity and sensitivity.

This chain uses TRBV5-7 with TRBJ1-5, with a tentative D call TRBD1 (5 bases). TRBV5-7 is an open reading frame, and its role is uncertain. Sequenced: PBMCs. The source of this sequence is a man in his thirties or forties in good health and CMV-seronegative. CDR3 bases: TGTGCCAGCAGCTTGGCCGAAAGGGGTAATCAGCCCCAGCATTTT. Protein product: CASSLAERGNQPQHF.